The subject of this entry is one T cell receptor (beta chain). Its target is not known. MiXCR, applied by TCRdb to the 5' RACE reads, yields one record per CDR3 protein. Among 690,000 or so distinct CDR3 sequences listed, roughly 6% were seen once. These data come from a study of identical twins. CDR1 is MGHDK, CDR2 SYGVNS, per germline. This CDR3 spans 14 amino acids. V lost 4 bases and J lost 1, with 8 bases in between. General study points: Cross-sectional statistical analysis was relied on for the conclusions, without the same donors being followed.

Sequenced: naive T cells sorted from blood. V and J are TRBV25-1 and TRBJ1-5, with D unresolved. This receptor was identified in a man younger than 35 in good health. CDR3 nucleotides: TGTGCCAGCAGTGGTGGTGTAAGCAATCAGCCCCAGCATTTT. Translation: CASSGGVSNQPQHF.